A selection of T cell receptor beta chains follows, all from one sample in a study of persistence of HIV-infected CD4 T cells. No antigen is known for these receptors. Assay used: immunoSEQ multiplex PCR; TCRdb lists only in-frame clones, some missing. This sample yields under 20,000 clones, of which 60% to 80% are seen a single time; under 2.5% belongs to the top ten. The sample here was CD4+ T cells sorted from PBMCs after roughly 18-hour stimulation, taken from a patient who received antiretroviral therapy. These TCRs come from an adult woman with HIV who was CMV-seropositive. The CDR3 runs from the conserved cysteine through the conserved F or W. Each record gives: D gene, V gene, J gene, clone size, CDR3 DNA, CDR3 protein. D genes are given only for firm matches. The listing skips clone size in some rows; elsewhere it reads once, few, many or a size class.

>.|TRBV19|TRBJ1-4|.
TGTGCCAGCAAAAGACAGAGCACGCTACCTAATGAAAAACTGTTTTTT
CASKRQSTLPNEKLFF
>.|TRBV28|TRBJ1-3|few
TGTGCCAGCAGTTTATCTGGGACATCGACCTCTGGAAACACCATATATTTT
CASSLSGTSTSGNTIYF
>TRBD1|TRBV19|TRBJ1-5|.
TGTGCCAGCGGCTCGGGGGGGACAGGGAATCAGCCCCAGCATTTT
CASGSGGTGNQPQHF
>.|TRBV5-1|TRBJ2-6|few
TGCGCCAGCACCCCGGGCGATGTCTCTGGGGCCAACGTCCTGACTTTC
CASTPGDVSGANVLTF
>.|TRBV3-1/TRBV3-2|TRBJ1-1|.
TGTGCCAGCAGCCGCCAGGGTAGGGGGGCTGAAGCTTTCTTT
CASSRQGRGAEAFF
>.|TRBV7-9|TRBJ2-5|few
TGTGCCAGCAGCTTTTATGGGACACCGCACCAAGAGACCCAGTACTTC
CASSFYGTPHQETQYF
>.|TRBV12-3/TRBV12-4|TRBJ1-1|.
TGTGCCAGCAGTCGCGGTGGTGGCACTGAAGCTTTCTTT
CASSRGGGTEAFF
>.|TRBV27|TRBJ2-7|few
TGTGCCAGCAGTTTACTGGGGGCGGGAGAGCAGTACTTC
CASSLLGAGEQYF
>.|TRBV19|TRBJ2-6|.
TGTGCCAGTAGTATGCTGATCAGGGCTGGGGCCAACGTCCTGACTTTC
CASSMLIRAGANVLTF
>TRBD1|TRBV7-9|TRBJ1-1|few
TGTGCCAGCAGCCCCAACCCCCGAGACAGGGGTGTAGCTGAAGCTTTCTTT
CASSPNPRDRGVAEAFF
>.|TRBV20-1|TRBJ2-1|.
TGCAGTGCTAGGCACCTCGATGAGCAGTTCTTC
CSARHLDEQFF
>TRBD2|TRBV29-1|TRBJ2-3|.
TGCAGCGATCGCGGGGGGGCTAGCACAGATACGCAGTATTTT
CSDRGGASTDTQYF
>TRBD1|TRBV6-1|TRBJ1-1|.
TGTGCCAGCAGGGACAGGGTGAACACTGAAGCTTTCTTT
CASRDRVNTEAFF
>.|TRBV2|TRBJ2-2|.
TGTGCCAGCAGGGATAATCCCGGCGGGGAGCTGTTTTTT
CASRDNPGGELFF
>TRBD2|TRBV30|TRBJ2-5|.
TGTGCCTGGAGTCGACTAGCGGGGCCTCAAGAGACCCAGTACTTC
CAWSRLAGPQETQYF
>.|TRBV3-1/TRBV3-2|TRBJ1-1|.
TGTGCCAGCAGCCAAGGAACCGGGGTCACTGAAGCTTTCTTT
CASSQGTGVTEAFF
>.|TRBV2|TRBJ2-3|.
TGTGCCAGCAGTACCGAAACTCCGCAGTATTTT
CASSTETPQYF
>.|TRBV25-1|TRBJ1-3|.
TGTGCCAGCAGTGAAGACTCTTTTGGAAACACCATATATTTT
CASSEDSFGNTIYF
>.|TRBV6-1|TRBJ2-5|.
TGTGCCAGCAGTGAACCGGGACGCGGCAGGGAGACCCAGTACTTC
CASSEPGRGRETQYF
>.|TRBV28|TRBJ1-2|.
TGTGCCAGCAGTTCCGCGTCGGGGGGGCTCAACTATGGCTACACCTTC
CASSSASGGLNYGYTF
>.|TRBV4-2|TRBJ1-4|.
TGTGCCAGCAGCCAGGGCAGGGCTAATGAAAAACTGTTTTTT
CASSQGRANEKLFF
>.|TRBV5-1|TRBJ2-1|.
TGCGCCAGCAGCCCCATGGAGGGTCGCCCCAATGAGCAGTTCTTC
CASSPMEGRPNEQFF
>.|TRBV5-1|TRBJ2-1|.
TGCGCCAGCAGCCCTAGCGAGGCTCGCAATGAGCAGTTCTTC
CASSPSEARNEQFF
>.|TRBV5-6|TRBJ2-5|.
TGTGCCAGCAGCCGAAGTGCGACCCAGTACTTC
CASSRSATQYF
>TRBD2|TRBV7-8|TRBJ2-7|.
TGTGCCAGCAGCTTAGGTACCCCCTGGGGGAGCGGGGGGGAGTACGAGCAGTACTTC
CASSLGTPWGSGGEYEQYF
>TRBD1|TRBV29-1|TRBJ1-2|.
TGCAGCGTAGGACAGGGGATCGACTATGGCTACACCTTC
CSVGQGIDYGYTF
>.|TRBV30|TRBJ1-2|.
TGTGCCTGGGGGCGGGGGCAGGGTGACGGCTACACCTTC
CAWGRGQGDGYTF
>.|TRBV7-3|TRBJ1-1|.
TGTGCCAGCAGCTTATCACCGGACCGGCGGGCTTTCTTT
CASSLSPDRRAFF
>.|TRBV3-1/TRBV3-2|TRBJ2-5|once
TGTGCCAGCAGCCTTCCAGGGGGGGGCCAAGAGACCCAGTACTTC
CASSLPGGGQETQYF
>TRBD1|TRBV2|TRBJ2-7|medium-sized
TGTGCCAGCAGTCTAACGGACAGGCAAAACTTC
CASSLTDRQNF
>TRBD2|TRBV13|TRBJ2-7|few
TGTGCCAGCAGCCAACGACTAGCGGGGGTTTACGAGCAGTACTTC
CASSQRLAGVYEQYF
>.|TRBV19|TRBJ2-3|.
TGTGCCATAAAGGGCACCACAGATACGCAGTATTTT
CAIKGTTDTQYF
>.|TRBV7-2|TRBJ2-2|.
TGTGCCAGCAGCTTATTTTCAGGGGCAAACACCGGGGAGCTGTTTTTT
CASSLFSGANTGELFF
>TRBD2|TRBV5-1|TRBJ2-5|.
TGCGCCAGCAGCGAGTTAAGCGGGGGATCTGGGACCCAGTACTTC
CASSELSGGSGTQYF
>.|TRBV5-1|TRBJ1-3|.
TGCGCCAGCAGCTTTTCTTACTCTGGAAACACCATATATTTT
CASSFSYSGNTIYF
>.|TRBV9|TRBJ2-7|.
TGTGCCAGCAGCGTAGATGTCCGCGCTATGGACGAGCAGTACTTC
CASSVDVRAMDEQYF
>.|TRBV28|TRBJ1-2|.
TGTGCCAGCAGTAACTTGAGGGGTTATGGCTACACCTTC
CASSNLRGYGYTF
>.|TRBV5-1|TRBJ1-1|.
TGCGCCAGCAGCTTGGGACGGGACACTGAAGCTTTCTTT
CASSLGRDTEAFF
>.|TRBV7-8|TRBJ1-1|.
TGTGCCAGCAGCTTACGCCCCGTGGGGGCTGAAGCTTTCTTT
CASSLRPVGAEAFF
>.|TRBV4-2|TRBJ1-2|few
TGTGCCAGCACCCAAGCCCTACAGGGTAGAGATGGCTACACCTTC
CASTQALQGRDGYTF